This T cell receptor (beta chain) comes out of a study of early T cells in non-severe SARS-CoV-2 infection. The overall study: Unsorted whole blood bulk RNA was sequenced, with unpaired chains.

V was clipped by 5 bases and J by 4 bases; unmatched bases: 11. Germline loops: CDR1 SEHNR, CDR2 FQNEAQ (reference sequence). This CDR3 region has 15 residues. Individually, cDNA molecules had unique molecular identifiers attached to them. MiXCR, run by TCRdb on the 5' RACE reads, gives a single entry per CDR3 protein. This table holds around 77,000 distinct CDR3 sequences, approximately 5% found once. Whole-study results and caveats: Matching with VDJdb favored anti-spike CD8 responses (missing private and CD4 specificities).

This clonotype has a count of ten or more. Its antigen is not identified. The rearrangement uses TRBV7-9 and TRBJ2-7, with 7 positions matching TRBD1. The TCR sequence derives from an adult who was a healthcare worker with PCR-confirmed SARS-CoV-2 infection or an uninfected control (not recorded which). Sequencing used whole blood, obtained at baseline. In DNA form, the CDR3 reads TGTGCCAGCAGCCACTACGGGGACAGAGAGTACGAGCAGTACTTC. Its translation is CASSHYGDREYEQYF. Based on the CDR3 plus reference TRBV7-9 and TRBJ2-7, the full variable domain is DTGVSQNPRHKITKRGQNVTFRCDPISEHNRLYWYRQTLGQGPEFLTYFQNEAQLEKSRLLSDRFSAERPKGSFSTLEIQRTEQGDSAMYLCASSHYGDREYEQYFGPGTRLTVT.